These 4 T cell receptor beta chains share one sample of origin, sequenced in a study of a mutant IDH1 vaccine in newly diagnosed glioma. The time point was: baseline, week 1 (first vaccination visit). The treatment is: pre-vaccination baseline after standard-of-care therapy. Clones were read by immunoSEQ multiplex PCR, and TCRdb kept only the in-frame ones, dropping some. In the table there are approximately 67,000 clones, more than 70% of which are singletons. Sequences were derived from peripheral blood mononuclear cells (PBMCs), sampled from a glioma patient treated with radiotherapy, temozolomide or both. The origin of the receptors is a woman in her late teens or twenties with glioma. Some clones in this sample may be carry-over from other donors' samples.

For the CDR3, the DNA is TGTGCCAGCTCGTCGGGGGGCGCGGGACTGTTTTTT. Translating it yields CASSSGGAGLFF. The rearrangement uses TRBV27 and TRBJ1-4; D is perhaps TRBD1 (6 bases). The CDR3 spans 12 residues. Germline V gives CDR1 MNHEY, CDR2 SMNVEV (reference sequence). V lost 8 bases to trimming and J lost 13 bases, with 17 bases between them.

CDR3 bases: TGTGCCAGCAGCGTAGGCGGGGGCAATCAGCCCCAGCATTTT. This encodes CASSVGGGNQPQHF. V gene TRBV9 combines with J gene TRBJ1-5; D gene ambiguous. CDR3 length equals 14 residues. Per germline, CDR1 SGDLS and CDR2 YYNGEE. V lost 0 bases, J lost 2 bases, and 6 bases lay in between.

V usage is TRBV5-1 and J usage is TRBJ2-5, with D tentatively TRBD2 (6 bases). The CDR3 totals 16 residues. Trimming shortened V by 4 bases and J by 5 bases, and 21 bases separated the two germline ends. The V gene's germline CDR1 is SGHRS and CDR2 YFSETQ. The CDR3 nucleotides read TGCGCCAGCAGCGGGGGGTTACATGGAGTGTCGGAGACCCAGTACTTC. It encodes CASSGGLHGVSETQYF.

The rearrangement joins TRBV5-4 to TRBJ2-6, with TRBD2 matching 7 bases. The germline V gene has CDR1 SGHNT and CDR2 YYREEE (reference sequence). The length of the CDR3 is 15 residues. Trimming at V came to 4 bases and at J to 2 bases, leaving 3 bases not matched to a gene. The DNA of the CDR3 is TGTGCCAGCAGCCGGGCGGGGGCTGGGGCCAACGTCCTGACTTTC. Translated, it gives CASSRAGAGANVLTF.